Each of the 14 T cell receptor beta chains below was sequenced from the same sample in a study of vaccination effects on CD4 cells after COVID-19. These TCRs are of unknown antigen specificity. The assay was immunoSEQ multiplex PCR, and TCRdb's table has in-frame clones only and misses some. The profile covers more than 9,000 clones, with roughly 70% appearing a single time and 20% to 25% taken by the ten largest. CD4+ T cells specific for antigen were expanded with viral peptide pools by the ViraFEST assay before sequencing. Following an approximately 10-day culture, CD4+ T cells were purified. The sequencing used CD4+ T cells from PBMCs cultured with HCoV-229E spike peptides, collected before COVID-19 vaccination. The receptor source for this set is a human donor who received a COVID-19 vaccine.

J is TRBJ2-5 and V is TRBV5-1; the match to TRBD2 covers 7 bases. The CDR3 consists of 15 residues. Germline CDR1 is SGHRS and CDR2 is YFSETQ. V was pared by 7 bases and J by 2 bases, with 11 bases of the junction left unmatched. The CDR3 region has the DNA TGCGCCAGCGAAACCGGGACTACAGTTCAAGAGACCCAGTACTTC. This translates into CASETGTTVQETQYF.

This clone was counted only a few times. The CDR3 DNA reads TGTGCCAGCAGCTTGGCCGGGGGGGCTAATAATTCACCCCTCCACTTT. Its protein is CASSLAGGANNSPLHF. V is TRBV5-6 and J is TRBJ1-6; D is possibly TRBD1 (6 bases). Trimming stripped 0 bases from V and 5 bases from J, with 12 bases between. CDR1 is SGHDT, CDR2 YYEEEE, per germline. The CDR3 runs 16 residues.

This clone was found a few times. This CDR3 is CASSHSGLYTGELFF. CDR3 sequence (DNA): TGTGCCAGCAGCCACTCGGGACTCTACACCGGGGAGCTGTTTTTT. The chain carries TRBV3-1 (or the pseudogene TRBV3-2) and TRBJ2-2; TRBD2 is a possible D gene (6 bases). This CDR3 spans 15 amino acids. From germline, CDR1 is LGHDT and CDR2 YNNKEL (reference sequence). Trimming shortened V by 3 bases and J by 3 bases, and 11 bases separated the two germline ends.

The rearrangement joins TRBV5-6 to TRBJ1-5, with D perhaps TRBD1 (6 bases). V lost 5 bases and J lost 0, with 12 bases in between. The CDR3 sequence is 15 residues long. Germline assignment: CDR1 SGHDT and CDR2 YYEEEE. CDR3 nucleotides: TGTGCCAGCAGTGAACAGGGACCTAGCAATCAGCCCCAGCATTTT. It encodes CASSEQGPSNQPQHF.

There are a few counts of this clone. The rearrangement links TRBV28 to TRBJ1-2; D is possibly TRBD1 (6 bases). V was cut by 6 bases and J by 4 bases, with 12 bases left in between. CDR3 size: 13 residues. Germline CDR1 is MDHEN and CDR2 is SYDVKM. CDR3 amino acids: CASSTGFSYGYTF. The CDR3 bases are TGTGCCAGCAGCACAGGGTTTAGCTATGGCTACACCTTC.

Concerning this clone itself: At one of its ends the junction is not consistent with the germline gene, which may arise from a read error. The J gene is TRBJ2-5, the V gene TRBV7-7; TRBD2 might be the D (5 bases). Germline V gene lookup returns CDR1 SSHAT and CDR2 FNYEAQ (reference sequence). CDR3 length: 15 residues. CDR3: CASSFGREWRETQYF. The CDR3 DNA sequence: TGTGCTAGCAGCTTTGGGCGCGAGTGGAGGGAGACCCAGTACTTC.

The chain has TRBV11-2 and TRBJ1-2; 10 bases are a match to TRBD1. J gave up 3 bases and V 3 bases, and 10 bases lay outside the gene matches. Germline CDR1 and CDR2: SGHAT and FQNNGV. This CDR3 region has 17 residues. The CDR3: CASSLDRGTMWHYGYTF. CDR3 nucleotides: TGTGCCAGCAGCTTGGACAGGGGGACAATGTGGCACTATGGCTACACCTTC.

This clone came up a few times. This sequence joins TRBV5-1 and TRBJ2-1; 10 nucleotides align to TRBD2. Germline CDR1 SGHRS, CDR2 YFSETQ. The CDR3 length is 15 residues. The junction had 1 base not matched to a gene; V was cut back by 0 bases and J by 4 bases. CDR3 loop: CASSLGTSGYNEQFF. The CDR3 DNA is TGCGCCAGCAGCTTGGGGACTAGCGGTTACAATGAGCAGTTCTTC.

The chain carries TRBV5-1 and TRBJ2-5, with D unclear. The CDR3 extends over 15 amino acids. Germline V gives CDR1 SGHRS, CDR2 YFSETQ. V was pared by 4 bases and J by 7 bases, with 20 bases between. CDR3 region: CASSPATEPLGTQYF. The CDR3 DNA reads as TGCGCCAGCAGCCCAGCCACAGAACCCCTGGGGACCCAGTACTTC.

CDR3 DNA: TGTGCCACCAGCCCCGGGGGGACAGGCGAGAACTATGGCTACACCTTC. Translated: CATSPGGTGENYGYTF. The rearrangement links TRBV24-1 to TRBJ1-2; TRBD1 matches at 8 bases. Germline trimming cut 7 bases from V and 2 bases from J; bases unmatched to any gene: 11. This CDR3 has 16 amino acids. Germline CDR1 reads KGHDR; CDR2 reads SFDVKD.

The CDR3 loop reads CASSPAGAASNYGYTF. As DNA, the CDR3 is TGTGCCAGCAGTCCCGCGGGAGCGGCCTCTAACTATGGCTACACCTTC. The chain carries TRBV28 and TRBJ1-2; D not resolved. Germline V gives CDR1 MDHEN, CDR2 SYDVKM. V lost 5 bases, J lost 0 bases, and 16 bases lay in between. The CDR3 sequence is 16 residues long.

The rearrangement uses TRBV2 and TRBJ2-3; 9 positions match TRBD2. The CDR3 is made up of 15 amino acids. Germline V CDR1 and CDR2: SNHLY, FYNNEI. Unmatched junction bases numbered 3, after V lost 2 bases and J lost 3 bases. The CDR3 sequence: CASSEFTSGTDTQYF. Here the CDR3 DNA reads TGTGCCAGCAGTGAATTTACTAGCGGGACAGATACGCAGTATTTT. The full variable domain, its missing parts supplied by reference TRBV2 and TRBJ2-3, is EPEVTQTPSHQVTQMGQEVILRCVPISNHLYFYWYRQILGQKVEFLVSFYNNEISEKSEIFDDQFSVERPDGSNFTLKIRSTKLEDSAMYFCASSEFTSGTDTQYFGPGTRLTVL.

The chain has TRBV5-6 and TRBJ2-1, with a possible D match to TRBD2 (5 bases). The V end lost 1 base, the J end lost 8 bases, and 10 bases lay between the germline ends. Germline CDR1 is SGHDT and CDR2 is YYEEEE. The CDR3 is 13 amino acids. CDR3 region: CASSLPSPHEQFF. Written as DNA, the CDR3 is TGTGCCAGCAGCTTGCCTAGCCCACATGAGCAGTTCTTC.

This chain connects TRBV18 to TRBJ1-4, with a tentative D call TRBD1 (6 bases). This CDR3 spans 16 amino acids. Germline V lookup: CDR1 KGHSH, CDR2 LQKENI. The V end lost 4 bases, the J end lost 4 bases, and 16 bases lay between the germline ends. This CDR3 is CASSLKTGTHNEKLFF. The DNA for the CDR3 is TGTGCCAGCTCACTAAAAACAGGGACTCATAATGAAAAACTGTTTTTT.